This note documents a single T cell receptor beta chain sequence. This specimen comes from a study of cytotoxic CD8 clonotypes in ibrutinib-treated CLL. Turning to the study itself: The cohort had about 11 relapsed/refractory and some 14 treatment-naive patients, around 18 IGHV unmutated.

The targeted sequencing depth was 1 in 200,000 to 1 in 1 million T cells. Profiling relied on immunoSEQ multiplex PCR, and the TCRdb table lists in-frame clones only, not all of them. The sample shows 27,000 or so clones, about 82% of them seen only once. Germline V gives CDR1 MNHNS, CDR2 SASEGT. V lost 2 bases and J 5 bases, leaving 9 bases between the germline ends. CDR3 size: 13 residues. The sequence came from a human donor with chronic lymphocytic leukemia. The genes are TRBV6-1 and TRBJ1-1; no clear D gene. The material sequenced was PBMCs, taken after 24 months of ibrutinib treatment. This CDR3 reads CASSETWVTEAFF. The CDR3 DNA sequence: TGTGCCAGCAGTGAAACTTGGGTTACTGAAGCTTTCTTT.